Following are 3 T cell receptor beta chains from one sample sequenced in a study of blood T cell repertoires in COVID-19. Assay used: immunoSEQ multiplex PCR; TCRdb lists only in-frame clones, some missing. In the table there are approximately 120,000 clones, around 81% of which are singletons. Input material: peripheral blood. These receptor sequences come from a human donor in a cohort sampled during active COVID-19.

This clone has just a few counts. J is TRBJ2-3 and V is TRBV5-6; 8 nucleotides match TRBD1. This CDR3 is built from 17 residues. CDR1 and CDR2 (germline): SGHDT, YYEEEE. Trimming took 4 bases from V and 3 from J; bases not matched to a gene: 13. The CDR3 nucleotides read TGTGCCAGCAGCCTCTACCCGACAGGGGTAGTTACAGATACGCAGTATTTT. Its protein product is CASSLYPTGVVTDTQYF.

The rearrangement uses TRBV19 and TRBJ2-1, with 7 bases fitting TRBD1. V gave up 7 bases and J gave up 3 bases; unmatched junction bases: 12. Per the germline V gene, CDR1 is LNHDA and CDR2 is SQIVND (reference sequence). CDR3 size: 16 residues. CDR3 in amino acids: CASTIRPTGDYNEQFF. CDR3 nucleotide sequence: TGTGCCAGTACCATCCGCCCAACAGGGGACTACAATGAGCAGTTCTTC.

The J gene is TRBJ2-5, the V gene TRBV7-6, with D uncertain. CDR3 length: 11 residues. V lost 5 bases, J lost 5 bases, and 6 bases lay in between. Germline V CDR1 and CDR2: SGHVS, FNYEAQ. The CDR3 coding sequence is TGTGCCAGCAGCCAACGGGAGACCCAGTACTTC. Amino acids: CASSQRETQYF.